This TCR beta chain came from a study of blood T cell repertoires in COVID-19. The overall study: Samples representing acute and convalescent COVID-19 were sourced from the United States, Italy and Spain.

Sequenced by immunoSEQ multiplex PCR; TCRdb stores in-frame clones only, minus some. The data hold 20,000 to 30,000 clones, with roughly 94% observed a single time. The sequenced material came from peripheral blood. The source of this sequence is a woman between 50 and 59 years old with active COVID-19.

This CDR3 reads CASSHIGTGDYNEQFF. The CDR3 coding sequence is TGTGCCAGCAGCCACATAGGGACAGGGGATTACAATGAGCAGTTCTTC. The chain combines TRBV16 with TRBJ2-1; 10 positions agree with TRBD1. Per the germline V gene, CDR1 is KGHSY and CDR2 is FQNENV. V shed 3 bases, J shed 4 bases, and the junction held 6 bases outside the gene matches. The CDR3 extends over 16 amino acids.